This T cell receptor beta chain was captured by sequencing in a study of T cell responses to AZD1222 COVID-19 vaccine. Comments on this clone: Its antigen is unknown.

Germline V gene data show CDR1 as LNHDA and CDR2 as SQIVND (reference sequence). This CDR3 is 15 amino acids long. V gave up 1 base and J gave up 2 bases; unmatched junction bases: 2. General study results and limits: After the peak T cell response, and only then, were repertoires sampled.

Sequencing used immunoSEQ multiplex PCR; TCRdb keeps in-frame clones, though not all of them. The sample yields 140,000 or so clones, more than 80% seen once. The TCR comes from an adult who received the MenACWY meningococcal vaccine as a control. This chain connects TRBV19 to TRBJ1-2; TRBD1 matches 9 bases. The material sequenced was peripheral blood, taken 28 days after the second dose of the MenACWY control vaccine. CDR3 residues: CASSIVDRGNYGYTF. In DNA, the CDR3 is TGTGCCAGTAGTATAGTTGACAGGGGGAACTATGGCTACACCTTC.